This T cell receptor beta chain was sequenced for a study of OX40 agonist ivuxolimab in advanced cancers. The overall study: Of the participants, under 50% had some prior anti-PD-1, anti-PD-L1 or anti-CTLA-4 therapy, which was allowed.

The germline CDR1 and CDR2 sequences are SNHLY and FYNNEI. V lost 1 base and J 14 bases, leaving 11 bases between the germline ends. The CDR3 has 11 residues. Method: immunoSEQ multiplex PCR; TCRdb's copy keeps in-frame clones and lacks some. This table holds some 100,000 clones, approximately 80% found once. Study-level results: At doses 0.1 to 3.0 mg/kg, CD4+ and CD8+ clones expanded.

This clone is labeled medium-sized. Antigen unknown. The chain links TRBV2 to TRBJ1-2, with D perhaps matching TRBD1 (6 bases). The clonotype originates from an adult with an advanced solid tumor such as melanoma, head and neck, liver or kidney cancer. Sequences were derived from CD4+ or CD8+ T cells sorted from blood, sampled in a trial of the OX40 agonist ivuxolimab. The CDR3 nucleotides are TGTGCCAGCAGTGAAGTAAGGGGGGAAACCTTC. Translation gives CASSEVRGETF.